Sequencing of this T cell receptor beta chain was carried out in a study of ipilimumab plus nivolumab after autologous stem cell transplantation. For the study at large: Median doses per patient: a few ipilimumab, about eight nivolumab.

There are 12 residues in the CDR3. V dropped 1 base and J dropped 6 bases, with 6 bases sitting between them. Germline V CDR1 and CDR2: MNHEY, SVGAGI. Checkpoint therapy with ipilimumab 1 mg/kg began 14 to 28 days after transplant. Patients received nivolumab 3 mg/kg at weeks 1, 4, 7, 10, then fortnightly to week 26. The assay was immunoSEQ multiplex PCR, and TCRdb's table has in-frame clones only and misses some. The sample has a few thousand clones, about 67% seen once. This sequence was found in a male donor with multiple myeloma. The source material was PBMCs, sampled in a trial of ipilimumab plus nivolumab as post-transplant consolidation. The chain joins TRBV6-5 to TRBJ1-1; no clear D gene. In DNA, the CDR3 is TGTGCCAGCAGTTACTGGGGAGCTGAAGCTTTCTTT. Its translation is CASSYWGAEAFF.